These 26 T cell receptor beta chains were sequenced from one sample in a study of vaccination and CD4 T cells after COVID-19. The Oncomine TCR Beta short-read assay sequenced DNA from cultured CD4+ T cells. A single record per CDR3 protein comes from TCRdb applying MiXCR to the PCR reads. Seen here are 5,500 to 7,000 distinct CDR3 sequences, approximately 59% observed once, and the top ten hold roughly 25%. Treatment in this sample: 10-day PBMC culture with coronavirus spike peptide pools or control peptides (ViraFEST assay). Gathered ahead of the COVID-19 pandemic (2011-2018) were the CD4+ T cells of the unexposed donor. These TCRs' antigens remain unknown. The sample comprised CD4+ T cells from blood, cultured in vitro. The receptor set was obtained from a human donor in good health.

Only a few counts were recorded for this clonotype. The rearrangement uses TRBV20-1 and TRBJ2-5; D unclear. The CDR3 has 10 amino acids. Looked up from germline, CDR1 is DFQATT and CDR2 is SNEGSKA (reference sequence). V lost 3 bases, J lost 3 bases, and 2 bases lay in between. The CDR3 DNA reads as TGCAGTGCTAGGAAAGAGACCCAGTACTTC. Protein: CSARKETQYF.

V gene TRBV19 combines with J gene TRBJ1-5; tentatively, D is TRBD1 (5 bases). V lost 7 bases and J 3 bases, leaving 16 bases between the germline ends. This CDR3 contains 15 residues. Per the germline V gene, CDR1 is LNHDA and CDR2 is SQIVND (reference sequence). Here the CDR3 DNA reads TGTGCCAGTAACAATGTGAGACAGTTCAATCAGCCCCAGCATTTT. Its translation is CASNNVRQFNQPQHF.

The V and J genes are TRBV7-8 and TRBJ2-1; D not resolved. Trimming removed 5 bases at V and 10 bases at J, with 9 bases between. This CDR3 comprises 11 residues. Germline CDR1 reads SGHVS; CDR2 reads FQNEAQ. The CDR3: CASSTTWEQFF. In DNA form, the CDR3 reads TGTGCCAGCAGCACCACCTGGGAGCAGTTCTTC.

This clonotype was seen a single time. J is TRBJ2-2 and V is TRBV6-1, with unresolved D. Trimming removed 7 bases at V and 4 bases at J, with 16 bases between. The germline CDR1 and CDR2 sequences are MNHNS and SASEGT. The CDR3 sequence is 15 residues long. Written as DNA, the CDR3 is TGTGCCAGCAACCCACACCGACGTGGCACCGGGGAGCTGTTTTTT. This sequence encodes CASNPHRRGTGELFF.

This clonotype has only a few counts. The chain employs TRBV6-2 or TRBV6-3 and TRBJ1-6, with a possible D match to TRBD1 (5 bases). The CDR3 spans 12 residues. In germline, CDR1 is MNHEY, CDR2 SVGEGT. The V end was cut by 2 bases, the J end by 12 bases, with 8 bases between. In nucleotides, the CDR3 is TGTGCCAGCAGTTACCTGACAGAACCCCTCCACTTT. Its translation: CASSYLTEPLHF.

The rearrangement joins TRBV5-4 to TRBJ1-1; D perhaps matches TRBD1 (5 bases). Germline lookup yields CDR1 SGHNT and CDR2 YYREEE (reference sequence). Trimming stripped 1 base from V and 1 base from J, with 11 bases between. The CDR3 extends over 15 amino acids. CDR3 nucleotides: TGTGCCAGCAGCTTGAGGTGGGGGGGGAACACTGAAGCTTTCTTT. Its translation is CASSLRWGGNTEAFF.

The chain recombines TRBV6-5 with TRBJ2-7; tentatively, D is TRBD2 (5 bases). This CDR3 has 13 residues. V lost 2 bases, J lost 0 bases, and 5 bases lay in between. Germline lookup yields CDR1 MNHEY and CDR2 SVGAGI. CDR3 amino acids: CASSYGGSYEQYF. CDR3 DNA sequence: TGTGCCAGCAGTTACGGAGGCTCCTACGAGCAGTACTTC.

This chain links TRBV2 with TRBJ2-2; the match to TRBD2 covers 8 bases. V was pared by 9 bases and J by 3 bases, with 6 bases of the junction left unmatched. The CDR3 sequence is 14 residues long. Germline CDR1 is SNHLY and CDR2 is FYNNEI. The CDR3 region is CARGGTRDTGELFF. The CDR3 DNA follows: TGTGCCAGGGGGGGGACTAGGGACACCGGGGAGCTGTTTTTT.

CDR3 in amino acids: CASSDHAGQETQYF. CDR3 in DNA: TGTGCCAGCAGTGACCACGCGGGGCAAGAGACCCAGTACTTC. The chain recombines TRBV6-1 with TRBJ2-5; TRBD2 might be the D (6 bases). This CDR3 contains 14 residues. V lost 3 bases, J lost 2 bases, and 10 bases lay in between. Per germline, CDR1 MNHNS and CDR2 SASEGT.

In its sample, this clonotype was seen a few times. The chain uses TRBV18 and TRBJ2-5; the D gene could be TRBD1 or TRBD2 (5 bases each). CDR1 and CDR2 from the germline V gene are KGHSH and LQKENI. The CDR3 length is 14 residues. Between the trimmed V and J ends, which lost 3 bases and 7 bases, there was a span of 15 bases. For the CDR3, the DNA is TGTGCCAGCTCACCCGTCCAGGGAGATGGGACCCAGTACTTC. Protein product: CASSPVQGDGTQYF.

This clonotype is a singleton in its sample. The chain has TRBV5-8 and TRBJ1-6; D possibly corresponds to TRBD1 (5 bases). Germline lookup yields CDR1 SGHTS and CDR2 YDEGEE. With 3 bases removed from V and 2 bases from J, the gap between germline ends came to 12 bases. This CDR3 has 16 amino acids. CDR3: CASSSYLRAYNSPLHF. The DNA of the CDR3 is TGTGCCAGCAGCTCATACCTCAGGGCCTATAATTCACCCCTCCACTTT.

There are a few counts of this clonotype. The genes are TRBV20-1 and TRBJ2-7; weak D call: TRBD2 (6 bases). V lost 1 base to trimming and J lost 1 base, with 14 bases between them. CDR3 size: 15 residues. Germline V gene data show CDR1 as DFQATT and CDR2 as SNEGSKA (reference sequence). CDR3 region: CSARAPGRLSYEQYF. DNA for the CDR3: TGCAGTGCTAGAGCCCCCGGGAGATTATCCTACGAGCAGTACTTC.

The chain carries TRBV7-2 and TRBJ1-1; tentatively, D is TRBD1 (5 bases). V lost 4 bases and J lost 0, with 9 bases in between. Germline V gene sequence: CDR1 SGHTA, CDR2 FQGNSA. The CDR3 sequence is 14 residues long. The CDR3 nucleotides are TGTGCCAGCAGCTCGGGACCGATGAACACTGAAGCTTTCTTT. Amino acids: CASSSGPMNTEAFF.

This clonotype has a handful of counts. One end of the junction varies from germline; a read error may be responsible. The chain recombines TRBV7-2 with TRBJ2-7; D is uncertain. The germline V gene has CDR1 SGHTA and CDR2 FQGNSA. The CDR3 consists of 13 residues. The CDR3 region has the DNA TGCGCCAGCAGCCAAGATATTTCCTACGAGCAGTACTTC. Protein sequence: CASSQDISYEQYF.

In this sample, this clonotype turned up a few times. The J gene is TRBJ1-2, the V gene TRBV15; D is uncertain. This CDR3 has 12 residues. CDR1 is LNHNV, CDR2 YYDKDF, per germline (reference sequence). V gave up 5 bases and J gave up 4 bases, with 8 bases separating them. The CDR3 bases are TGTGCCACCAGCCAAGCGGGCTATGGCTACACCTTC. Translating it yields CATSQAGYGYTF.

This chain joins TRBV11-2 and TRBJ2-3; TRBD2 aligns across 11 bases. Trimming at V came to 7 bases and at J to 5 bases, leaving 8 bases not matched to a gene. CDR1 and CDR2 (germline): SGHAT, FQNNGV. CDR3 length: 15 amino acids. CDR3 DNA: TGTGCCAGCACCCTTAGCGGGAGGGCGCAAGATACGCAGTATTTT. This encodes CASTLSGRAQDTQYF. Full variable domain (rest looked up from reference TRBV11-2 and TRBJ2-3): EAGVAQSPRYKIIEKRQSVAFWCNPISGHATLYWYQQILGQGPKLLIQFQNNGVVDDSQLPKDRFSAERLKGVDSTLKIQPAKLEDSAVYLCASTLSGRAQDTQYFGPGTRLTVL.

This rearrangement joins TRBV27 to TRBJ2-7; tentatively, D is TRBD1 or TRBD2 (5 bases each). There are 13 residues in the CDR3. The germline V and J ends were trimmed by 7 bases and 5 bases, with 15 bases remaining between them. Per the germline V gene, CDR1 is MNHEY and CDR2 is SMNVEV (reference sequence). The CDR3 nucleotides read TGTGCCAGCACTACGTGGGGACGCGACGAGCAGTACTTC. Its protein product is CASTTWGRDEQYF.

The genes are TRBV20-1 and TRBJ1-2; 10 positions match TRBD1. From germline, CDR1 is DFQATT and CDR2 SNEGSKA (reference sequence). This CDR3 contains 13 residues. The ends lost 1 base at V and 8 bases at J; junction bases unmatched: 4. CDR3 protein: CSARAGQGGGYTF. For the CDR3, the DNA is TGCAGTGCTAGAGCCGGACAGGGGGGAGGCTACACCTTC.

This chain links TRBV2 with TRBJ1-2, with D perhaps TRBD1 (6 bases). This CDR3 spans 16 amino acids. CDR1 and CDR2 (germline): SNHLY, FYNNEI. Trimming removed 8 bases from V and 8 bases from J, with 27 bases in between. CDR3 DNA: TGTGCCAGCGAAGGACCAAACAGGGTCGCAAGTTGGGGCTACACCTTC. It translates to CASEGPNRVASWGYTF.

This clonotype has more than one count but fewer than ten. This sequence joins TRBV5-6 and TRBJ1-6, with D perhaps matching TRBD1 (6 bases). The CDR3 is made up of 15 amino acids. The germline V gene encodes CDR1 SGHDT and CDR2 YYEEEE. The V end was cut by 4 bases, the J end by 9 bases, with 17 bases between. CDR3 amino acids: CASSALQGGSSPLHF. The CDR3 region has the DNA TGTGCCAGCAGCGCATTACAGGGTGGTAGTTCACCCCTCCACTTT.

This chain links TRBV30 with TRBJ1-2; D possibly corresponds to TRBD1 (6 bases). The CDR3 is 12 residues long. Germline V lookup: CDR1 GTSNPN, CDR2 SVGIG (reference sequence). Deletions cut 4 bases from V and 9 bases from J, with 15 bases between. For the CDR3, the DNA is TGTGCCTGGAAATCGTACGGGGGCAGCTACACCTTC. It specifies CAWKSYGGSYTF. Looking up the rest from reference TRBV30 and TRBJ1-2 gives the full variable domain: SQTIHQWPATLVQPVGSPLSLECTVEGTSNPNLYWYRQAAGRGLQLLFYSVGIGQISSEVPQNLSASRPQDRQFILSSKKLLLSDSGFYLCAWKSYGGSYTFGSGTRLTVV.

This clonotype was picked up one time. The chain employs TRBV19 and TRBJ1-5; 10 nucleotides align to TRBD1. The germline CDR1 and CDR2 sequences are LNHDA and SQIVND (reference sequence). The CDR3 has 14 amino acids. The trim removed 6 bases at V and 5 bases at J, leaving 4 bases unmatched. This CDR3 is CASSRTGGDQPQHF. The CDR3 DNA reads as TGTGCCAGTAGCAGGACAGGGGGGGATCAGCCCCAGCATTTT.

CDR3 amino acids: CASSLATGGELFF. DNA of the CDR3: TGTGCCAGCAGCTTAGCTACAGGCGGGGAGCTGTTTTTT. V gene TRBV7-2 combines with J gene TRBJ2-2; D may be TRBD1 (5 bases). CDR1 is SGHTA and CDR2 is FQGNSA in the germline V gene. The CDR3 runs to 13 residues. The ends were cut back, 0 bases at V and 7 bases at J, with 6 bases in the middle. The full variable domain, rest sourced from reference TRBV7-2 and TRBJ2-2, is GAGVSQSPSNKVTEKGKDVELRCDPISGHTALYWYRQSLGQGLEFLIYFQGNSAPDKSGLPSDRFSAERTGGSVSTLTIQRTQQEDSAVYLCASSLATGGELFFGEGSRLTVL.

The chain links TRBV12-3 or TRBV12-4 to TRBJ1-2; a possible D gene is TRBD1 (5 bases). The CDR3 extends over 12 amino acids. Trimming stripped 10 bases from V and 5 bases from J, with 14 bases between. The DNA for the CDR3 is TGTGCCACTACCCCCGGGGGATATGGCTACACCTTC. It translates to CATTPGGYGYTF.

The chain employs TRBV29-1 and TRBJ1-1, with TRBD1 as a possible D gene (5 bases). Per the germline V gene, CDR1 is SQVTM and CDR2 is ANQGSEA. The length of the CDR3 is 12 residues. Trimming stripped 8 bases from V and 3 bases from J, with 13 bases between. The CDR3 region is CSHDSLDTEAFF. The CDR3 DNA follows: TGCAGCCATGACAGCCTGGACACTGAAGCTTTCTTT.

In this sample, this clonotype is large. The chain combines TRBV2 with TRBJ2-1; D call uncertain. The germline V gene encodes CDR1 SNHLY and CDR2 FYNNEI. V lost 3 bases and J 9 bases, leaving 6 bases between the germline ends. CDR3 length equals 11 residues. CDR3 bases: TGTGCCAGCAGTGAGCGTGGTGAGCAGTTCTTC. This encodes CASSERGEQFF.